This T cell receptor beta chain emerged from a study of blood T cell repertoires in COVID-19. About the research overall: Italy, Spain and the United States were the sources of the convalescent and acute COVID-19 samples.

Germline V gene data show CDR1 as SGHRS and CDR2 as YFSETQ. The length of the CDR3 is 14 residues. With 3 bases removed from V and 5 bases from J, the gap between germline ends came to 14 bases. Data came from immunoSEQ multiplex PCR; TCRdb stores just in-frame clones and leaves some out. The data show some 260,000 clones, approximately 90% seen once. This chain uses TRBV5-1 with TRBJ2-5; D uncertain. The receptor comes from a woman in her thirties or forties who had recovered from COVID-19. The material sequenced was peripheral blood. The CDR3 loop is CASSSTLRSETQYF. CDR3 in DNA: TGCGCCAGCAGCTCTACTCTTCGGTCGGAGACCCAGTACTTC.